Listed below are T cell receptor beta chains from one sample, sequenced in a study of post-analysis software for immune sequencing data. TCRdb processed the PCR reads anew with MiXCR; each CDR3 protein has one entry. The data show fewer than 550,000 distinct CDR3 sequences, with around 34% seen just once and around 5.9% held by the top ten. Specimen: blood. The receptors originated from a girl under 18 with multiple sclerosis. CDR3s include the opening cysteine and the closing phenylalanine or tryptophan. A D gene is named only where the DNA matches it firmly. Part of the rows lack a size; the others show once, few, many or a class for expanded clones.

d_call: NA; clone_size: NA; j_call: TRBJ2-3; v_call: TRBV5-1; cdr3_aa: CASSLDRVQDTQYF
d_call: NA; clone_size: few; j_call: TRBJ1-1; v_call: TRBV29-1; cdr3_aa: CSVQRGLNTEAFF
d_call: NA; clone_size: few; j_call: TRBJ2-1; v_call: TRBV7-3; cdr3_aa: CASSSSGNPRNEQFF
d_call: NA; clone_size: NA; j_call: TRBJ2-7; v_call: TRBV5-1; cdr3_aa: CASSLGANYPYEQYF
d_call: NA; clone_size: few; j_call: TRBJ2-6; v_call: TRBV6-5; cdr3_aa: CASTWGSSGANVLTF
d_call: TRBD1; clone_size: once; j_call: TRBJ2-7; v_call: TRBV7-9; cdr3_aa: CASSRGQGVAREQYF
d_call: TRBD1; clone_size: few; j_call: TRBJ2-7; v_call: TRBV20-1; cdr3_aa: CSARDRRGRTYEQYF
d_call: NA; clone_size: NA; j_call: TRBJ2-1; v_call: TRBV29-1; cdr3_aa: CSVVKRVSYNEQFF
d_call: NA; clone_size: few; j_call: TRBJ1-4; v_call: TRBV7-9; cdr3_aa: CASSPDSNEKLFF
d_call: NA; clone_size: NA; j_call: TRBJ1-1; v_call: TRBV29-1; cdr3_aa: CSVQGAGRTEAFF
d_call: NA; clone_size: NA; j_call: TRBJ1-5; v_call: TRBV6-1; cdr3_aa: CASGFSNQPQHF
d_call: TRBD2; clone_size: few; j_call: TRBJ2-1; v_call: TRBV5-1; cdr3_aa: CASSSSGGAHSDEQFF
d_call: TRBD2; clone_size: NA; j_call: TRBJ2-5; v_call: TRBV7-9; cdr3_aa: CASSTSSSGGQETQYF
d_call: TRBD1; clone_size: few; j_call: TRBJ1-5; v_call: TRBV20-1; cdr3_aa: CSARAPDRGGYPPQHF
d_call: NA; clone_size: NA; j_call: TRBJ2-5; v_call: TRBV7-9; cdr3_aa: CASSLKSSRVETLYF
d_call: NA; clone_size: NA; j_call: TRBJ1-5; v_call: TRBV4-2; cdr3_aa: CASSQTLGSNQPQHF
d_call: NA; clone_size: NA; j_call: TRBJ2-5; v_call: TRBV10-3; cdr3_aa: CAIGRFQETQYF
d_call: TRBD2; clone_size: NA; j_call: NA; v_call: TRBV3-1; cdr3_aa: CASSPHGGGALETQYF
d_call: NA; clone_size: few; j_call: TRBJ2-6; v_call: TRBV12-3/TRBV12-4; cdr3_aa: CASSLDGRPGANVLTF
d_call: TRBD1; clone_size: NA; j_call: TRBJ2-1; v_call: TRBV7-9; cdr3_aa: CATPSGTGDNEQFF
d_call: NA; clone_size: NA; j_call: TRBJ1-2; v_call: TRBV2; cdr3_aa: CASKEVGGPGGYTF
d_call: TRBD2; clone_size: few; j_call: TRBJ2-3; v_call: TRBV20-1; cdr3_aa: CGGGVGADTQYF
d_call: TRBD1; clone_size: NA; j_call: TRBJ2-7; v_call: TRBV7-9; cdr3_aa: CACSFWDRAHEQYF
d_call: TRBD2; clone_size: few; j_call: TRBJ2-3; v_call: TRBV9; cdr3_aa: CASSELAGGTDTQYF
d_call: TRBD2; clone_size: once; j_call: TRBJ2-2; v_call: TRBV5-1; cdr3_aa: CASSLALAGGTGELFF
d_call: NA; clone_size: NA; j_call: TRBJ1-5; v_call: TRBV20-1; cdr3_aa: CSVPSSAGEWQPQHF
d_call: NA; clone_size: many; j_call: TRBJ2-5; v_call: TRBV12-3/TRBV12-4; cdr3_aa: CASSLNPDENQETQYF
d_call: NA; clone_size: NA; j_call: TRBJ1-2; v_call: TRBV6-5; cdr3_aa: CASTSGGWDYGYTF
d_call: NA; clone_size: NA; j_call: TRBJ2-1; v_call: TRBV3-1; cdr3_aa: CASSQDILGGGNNEQFF
d_call: TRBD1; clone_size: few; j_call: TRBJ1-2; v_call: TRBV7-9; cdr3_aa: CASSLAGQGDGYTF
d_call: NA; clone_size: NA; j_call: TRBJ2-6; v_call: TRBV20-1; cdr3_aa: CSARDLRSWGRHGANVLTF
d_call: NA; clone_size: few; j_call: TRBJ2-2; v_call: TRBV12-3/TRBV12-4; cdr3_aa: CASSLDAGSGTGELFF
d_call: NA; clone_size: few; j_call: TRBJ1-1; v_call: TRBV7-8; cdr3_aa: CASSLVSQLAFF
d_call: NA; clone_size: NA; j_call: TRBJ2-5; v_call: TRBV7-2; cdr3_aa: CASRQTGLAETQYF
d_call: NA; clone_size: NA; j_call: TRBJ1-1; v_call: TRBV20-1; cdr3_aa: CSARWQVKNTEAFF
d_call: TRBD1; clone_size: NA; j_call: TRBJ1-1; v_call: TRBV20-1; cdr3_aa: CSAREGAGGGLKTEAFF
d_call: TRBD1; clone_size: NA; j_call: TRBJ2-4; v_call: TRBV5-6; cdr3_aa: CASSFGTDIAKNIQYF
d_call: TRBD1; clone_size: NA; j_call: TRBJ1-6; v_call: TRBV5-1; cdr3_aa: CASSLGQGTSPLHF
d_call: NA; clone_size: NA; j_call: TRBJ1-2; v_call: TRBV7-9; cdr3_aa: CASSFPGAGYTF